The 16 T cell receptor beta chains below were found in one sample sequenced in a study of T cell responses to AZD1222 COVID-19 vaccine. TCRdb's table, derived via immunoSEQ multiplex PCR, lists solely in-frame clones and lacks some. The sample yields around 100,000 clones, roughly 85% seen once. The specimen was peripheral blood, collected on day 0 of AZD1222 vaccination. Receptors originate from an adult in good health.

This clone was seen only a few times. This chain uses TRBV9 with TRBJ2-3, with a weak D call TRBD1 (5 bases). Germline V gene sequence: CDR1 SGDLS, CDR2 YYNGEE. The length of the CDR3 is 16 residues. Trimming took 4 bases from V and 2 from J, leaving 17 bases between them. The CDR3 is CASSTRTQTYTDTQYF. CDR3 DNA sequence: TGTGCCAGCAGCACCCGGACACAAACCTACACAGATACGCAGTATTTT.

The chain uses TRBV2 and TRBJ2-3, with D perhaps TRBD1 or TRBD2 (5 bases each). V shed 5 bases and J shed 6 bases, with 9 bases lying between them. This CDR3 is built from 12 residues. The V gene's germline CDR1 is SNHLY and CDR2 FYNNEI. Here the CDR3 reads CASSNEGDTQYF. CDR3 coding DNA: TGTGCCAGCAGTAACGAGGGGGATACGCAGTATTTT.

This clone was detected only once. The genes are TRBV6-2 or TRBV6-3 and TRBJ2-7, with 12 bases that match TRBD2. The CDR3 spans 16 residues. Germline CDR1 is MNHEY and CDR2 is SVGEGT. Germline trimming cut 2 bases from V and 8 bases from J; bases unmatched to any gene: 10. In DNA, the CDR3 is TGTGCCAGCAGTTACCCCGGCCCCGGGACTAGCGGGCAGCAGTACTTC. Protein: CASSYPGPGTSGQQYF.

The gene calls are TRBV27 and TRBJ1-5; no firm D call. This CDR3 has 13 amino acids. Looked up from germline, CDR1 is MNHEY and CDR2 is SMNVEV (reference sequence). V lost 6 bases and J lost 7, with 13 bases in between. For the CDR3, the DNA is TGTGCCAGCAGCAACCGAACGGGGCAGCCCCAGCATTTT. This sequence encodes CASSNRTGQPQHF.

This chain joins TRBV19 and TRBJ2-1; 14 bases are shared with TRBD2. The length of the CDR3 is 18 residues. V lost 4 bases and J lost 8; bases outside the gene matches: 13. The germline CDR1 and CDR2 sequences are LNHDA and SQIVND (reference sequence). CDR3 in amino acids: CASSTRGSTSGRAHEQFF. CDR3 DNA sequence: TGTGCCAGTAGTACAAGAGGGTCGACTAGCGGGAGGGCCCATGAGCAGTTCTTC.

The rearrangement joins TRBV28 to TRBJ1-6; tentatively, D is TRBD1 (6 bases). V was cut by 5 bases and J by 3 bases, with 11 bases left in between. There are 15 residues in the CDR3. Germline CDR1 MDHEN, CDR2 SYDVKM. The CDR3 is CASSPGGLYNSPLHF. In DNA form, the CDR3 reads TGTGCCAGCAGTCCCGGGGGGCTCTATAATTCACCCCTCCACTTT.

The chain is built from TRBV5-4 and TRBJ2-5; D perhaps matches TRBD1 (5 bases). CDR3 length: 13 amino acids. Germline V gene data show CDR1 as SGHNT and CDR2 as YYREEE (reference sequence). With 4 bases removed from V and 3 bases from J, the gap between germline ends came to 10 bases. CDR3 residues: CASSKKTEETQYF. DNA for the CDR3: TGTGCCAGCAGCAAAAAGACAGAAGAGACCCAGTACTTC.

V is TRBV14 and J is TRBJ1-3; no firm D call. The CDR3 spans 14 residues. Looked up from germline, CDR1 is SGHDN and CDR2 is FVKESK. Trimming shortened V by 11 bases and J by 6 bases, and 20 bases separated the two germline ends. CDR3 protein: CASKAGVEENTIYF. The CDR3 region has the DNA TGTGCCTCCAAAGCGGGTGTCGAGGAAAACACCATATATTTT. The full variable domain, completed using reference TRBV14 and TRBJ1-3, is EAGVTQFPSHSVIEKGQTVTLRCDPISGHDNLYWYRRVMGKEIKFLLHFVKESKQDESGMPNNRFLAERTGGTYSTLKVQPAELEDSGVYFCASKAGVEENTIYFGEGSWLTVV.

This chain joins TRBV5-4 and TRBJ1-6, with TRBD1 matching 9 bases. This CDR3 is built from 15 residues. Germline trimming cut 0 bases from V and 14 bases from J; bases unmatched to any gene: 9. The germline V gene has CDR1 SGHNT and CDR2 YYREEE (reference sequence). CDR3 amino acids: CASSLEGDRVSALHF. CDR3 nucleotides: TGTGCCAGCAGCTTGGAGGGGGACAGGGTTTCGGCCCTCCACTTT. Based on the CDR3 plus reference TRBV5-4 and TRBJ1-6, the full variable domain is ETGVTQSPTHLIKTRGQQVTLRCSSQSGHNTVSWYQQALGQGPQFIFQYYREEENGRGNFPPRFSGLQFPNYSSELNVNALELDDSALYLCASSLEGDRVSALHFGNGTRLTVT.

The rearrangement links TRBV4-1 to TRBJ1-4; D perhaps matches TRBD1 (5 bases). Trimming removed 0 bases from V and 7 bases from J, with 15 bases in between. Per the germline V gene, CDR1 is MGHRA and CDR2 is YSYEKL. This CDR3 is 16 amino acids long. The CDR3 sequence: CASSQDLRRGGEKLFF. For the CDR3, the DNA is TGCGCCAGCAGCCAAGATCTACGGAGGGGTGGTGAAAAACTGTTTTTT.

V is TRBV5-1 and J is TRBJ2-2; D is undetermined. The CDR3 is made up of 14 amino acids. The germline CDR1 and CDR2 sequences are SGHRS and YFSETQ. V was shortened by 2 bases and J by 2 bases, with 7 bases between the two germline ends. The CDR3 spells CASSLDPNTGELFF. The DNA of the CDR3 is TGCGCCAGCAGCTTAGACCCCAACACCGGGGAGCTGTTTTTT.

This clone was recorded once. The J gene is TRBJ2-2, the V gene TRBV5-6; D uncertain. Germline loops: CDR1 SGHDT, CDR2 YYEEEE. This CDR3 contains 12 residues. V lost 1 base to trimming and J lost 6 bases, with 4 bases between them. The CDR3 sequence: CASSLWAGELFF. For the CDR3, the DNA is TGTGCCAGCAGCTTGTGGGCCGGGGAGCTGTTTTTT. Together with reference TRBV5-6 and TRBJ2-2, the CDR3 gives the full variable domain: DAGVTQSPTHLIKTRGQQVTLRCSPKSGHDTVSWYQQALGQGPQFIFQYYEEEERQRGNFPDRFSGHQFPNYSSELNVNALLLGDSALYLCASSLWAGELFFGEGSRLTVL.

J is TRBJ2-7 and V is TRBV13, with D hard to call. V was shortened by 0 bases and J by 0 bases, with 9 bases between the two germline ends. This CDR3 comprises 15 residues. Germline lookup yields CDR1 PRHDT and CDR2 FYEKMQ (reference sequence). The CDR3 is CASSLGGRSSYEQYF. Written as DNA, the CDR3 is TGTGCCAGCAGCTTAGGGGGAAGAAGCTCCTACGAGCAGTACTTC. Combining the CDR3 with reference TRBV13 and TRBJ2-7 gives the whole variable domain AAGVIQSPRHLIKEKRETATLKCYPIPRHDTVYWYQQGPGQDPQFLISFYEKMQSDKGSIPDRFSAQQFSDYHSELNMSSLELGDSALYFCASSLGGRSSYEQYFGPGTRLTVT.

The rearrangement joins TRBV6-2 or TRBV6-3 to TRBJ1-6, with D possibly matching TRBD1 (6 bases). V dropped 6 bases and J dropped 5 bases, with 14 bases sitting between them. Germline values: CDR1 MNHEY, CDR2 SVGEGT. This CDR3 contains 15 residues. The CDR3 region is CASSQRGRNNSPLHF. For the CDR3, the DNA is TGTGCCAGCAGCCAGCGGGGGCGGAATAATTCACCCCTCCACTTT.

V is TRBV3-1 (or the pseudogene TRBV3-2) and J is TRBJ1-1; the D gene is possibly TRBD1 (6 bases). This CDR3 has 14 amino acids. Germline V gene sequence: CDR1 LGHDT, CDR2 YNNKEL (reference sequence). V lost 6 bases and J 4 bases, leaving 15 bases between the germline ends. The DNA of the CDR3 is TGTGCCAGCAGACACAGGGTGGGAGGCACTGAAGCTTTCTTT. As protein: CASRHRVGGTEAFF.

J is TRBJ2-3 and V is TRBV7-9; 7 bases map to TRBD2. The CDR3 length is 17 residues. CDR1 is SEHNR, CDR2 FQNEAQ, per germline (reference sequence). Losses at the gene ends were 4 bases for V and 3 bases for J; bases not matched to a gene: 13. CDR3 sequence (DNA): TGTGCCAGCAGCTCCACGAAAACTAGCGTGGTGACAGATACGCAGTATTTT. It codes for CASSSTKTSVVTDTQYF.